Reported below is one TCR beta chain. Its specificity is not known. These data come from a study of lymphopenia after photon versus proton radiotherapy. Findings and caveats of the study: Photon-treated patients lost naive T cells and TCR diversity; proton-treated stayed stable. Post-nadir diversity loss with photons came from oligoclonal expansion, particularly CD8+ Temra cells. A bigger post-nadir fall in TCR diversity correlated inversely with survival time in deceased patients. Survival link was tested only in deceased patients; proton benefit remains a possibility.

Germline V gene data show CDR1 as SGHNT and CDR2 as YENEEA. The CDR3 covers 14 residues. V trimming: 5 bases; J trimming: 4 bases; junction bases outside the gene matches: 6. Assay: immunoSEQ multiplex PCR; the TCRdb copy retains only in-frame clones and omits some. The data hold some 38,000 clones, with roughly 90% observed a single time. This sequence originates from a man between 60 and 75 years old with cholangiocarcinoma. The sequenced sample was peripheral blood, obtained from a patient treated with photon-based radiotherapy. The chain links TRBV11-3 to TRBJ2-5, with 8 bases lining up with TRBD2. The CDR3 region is CASSPGGIRETQYF. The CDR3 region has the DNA TGTGCCAGCAGCCCGGGAGGGATCCGAGAGACCCAGTACTTC.